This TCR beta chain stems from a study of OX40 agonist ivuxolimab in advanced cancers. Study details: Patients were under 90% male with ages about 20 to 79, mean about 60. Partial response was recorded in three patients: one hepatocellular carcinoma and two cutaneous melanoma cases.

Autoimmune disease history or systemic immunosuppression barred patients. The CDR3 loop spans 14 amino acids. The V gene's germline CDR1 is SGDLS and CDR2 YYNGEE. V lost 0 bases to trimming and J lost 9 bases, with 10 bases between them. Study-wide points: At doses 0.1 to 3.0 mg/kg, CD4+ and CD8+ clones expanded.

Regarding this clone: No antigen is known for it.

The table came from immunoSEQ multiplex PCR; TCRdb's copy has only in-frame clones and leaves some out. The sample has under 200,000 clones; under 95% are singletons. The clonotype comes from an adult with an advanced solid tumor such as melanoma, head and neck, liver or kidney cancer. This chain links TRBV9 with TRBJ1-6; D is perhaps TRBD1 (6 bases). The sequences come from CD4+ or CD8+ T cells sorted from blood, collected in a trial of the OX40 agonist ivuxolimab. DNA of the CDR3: TGTGCCAGCAGCGTAGGACAGGACCTTTCACCCCTCCACTTT. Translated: CASSVGQDLSPLHF.